Listed below are T cell receptor beta chains from one sample, sequenced in a study of T-cell memory formation after mild COVID-19. TCRdb processed the 5' RACE reads anew with MiXCR; each CDR3 protein has one entry. The sample contains 450,000 to 650,000 distinct CDR3 sequences, just over 20% of which appear only once. Input material: PBMCs or a T cell subset sorted from them (not recorded which). The receptors originated from an adult woman who had mild COVID-19 (a few samples of this study predate the infection). Cell type and time point are not known. Both conserved end residues are part of each CDR3. Clone size appears in some rows only: once, few, many, or a class for an expanded clone.

clone size: -
J gene: TRBJ2-7
V gene: TRBV2
CDR3 length: 14
CDR3 protein: CASSEPDRTYEQYF

clone size: few
J gene: TRBJ2-1
V gene: TRBV9
CDR3 length: 15
CDR3 protein: CASSASGTSGDEQFF

clone size: -
J gene: TRBJ2-2
V gene: TRBV19
CDR3 length: 14
CDR3 protein: CASSGGSNTGELFF

clone size: -
J gene: TRBJ1-1
V gene: TRBV20-1
CDR3 length: 13
CDR3 protein: CSAERGGDTEAFF

clone size: few
J gene: TRBJ2-7
V gene: TRBV18
CDR3 length: 15
CDR3 protein: CASSNPGQDLYEQYF

clone size: many
J gene: TRBJ2-7
V gene: TRBV6-2/TRBV6-3
CDR3 length: 17
CDR3 protein: CASSYPSGGPSSYEQYF

clone size: few
J gene: TRBJ2-7
V gene: TRBV18
CDR3 length: 14
CDR3 protein: CASSTATNFYEQYF

clone size: many
J gene: TRBJ2-7
V gene: TRBV6-6
CDR3 length: 17
CDR3 protein: CASSYGTSGGASYEQYF

clone size: -
J gene: TRBJ1-3
V gene: TRBV5-1
CDR3 length: 15
CDR3 protein: CASSLAAGFGNTIYF

clone size: few
J gene: TRBJ1-1
V gene: TRBV7-3
CDR3 length: 13
CDR3 protein: CASSLFEGTEAFF

clone size: few
J gene: TRBJ1-2
V gene: TRBV12-3/TRBV12-4
CDR3 length: 13
CDR3 protein: CASSLLLGYGYTF

clone size: -
J gene: TRBJ2-7
V gene: TRBV29-1
CDR3 length: 16
CDR3 protein: CSVLAIDRAGVYEQYF

clone size: once
J gene: TRBJ2-1
V gene: TRBV5-6
CDR3 length: 15
CDR3 protein: CASSRRTGKNNEQFF

clone size: few
J gene: TRBJ2-7
V gene: TRBV27
CDR3 length: 19
CDR3 protein: CASSLSKRGFAGHSYEQYF

clone size: -
J gene: TRBJ1-1
V gene: TRBV4-2
CDR3 length: 16
CDR3 protein: CASSQVGGNMNTEAFF

clone size: -
J gene: TRBJ2-2
V gene: TRBV6-2/TRBV6-3
CDR3 length: 13
CDR3 protein: CASSYGEAGELFF

clone size: few
J gene: TRBJ2-1
V gene: TRBV7-3
CDR3 length: 13
CDR3 protein: CASSLGDLNEQFF

clone size: -
J gene: TRBJ2-5
V gene: TRBV11-2
CDR3 length: 16
CDR3 protein: CASSLADLGGWETQYF